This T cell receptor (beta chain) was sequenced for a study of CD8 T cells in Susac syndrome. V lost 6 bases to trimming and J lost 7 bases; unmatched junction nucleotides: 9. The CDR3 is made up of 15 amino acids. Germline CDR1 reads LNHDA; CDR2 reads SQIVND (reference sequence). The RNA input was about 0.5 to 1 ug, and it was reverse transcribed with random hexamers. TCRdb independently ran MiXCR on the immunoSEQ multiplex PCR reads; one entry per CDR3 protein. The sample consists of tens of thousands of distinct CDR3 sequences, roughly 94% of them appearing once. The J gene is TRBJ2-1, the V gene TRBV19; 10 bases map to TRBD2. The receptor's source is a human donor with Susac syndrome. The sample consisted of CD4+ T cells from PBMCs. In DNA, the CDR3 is TGTGCCAGTAGGCGCGAGCGGGGGGGGAGGAATGAGCAGTTCTTC. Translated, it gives CASRRERGGRNEQFF.